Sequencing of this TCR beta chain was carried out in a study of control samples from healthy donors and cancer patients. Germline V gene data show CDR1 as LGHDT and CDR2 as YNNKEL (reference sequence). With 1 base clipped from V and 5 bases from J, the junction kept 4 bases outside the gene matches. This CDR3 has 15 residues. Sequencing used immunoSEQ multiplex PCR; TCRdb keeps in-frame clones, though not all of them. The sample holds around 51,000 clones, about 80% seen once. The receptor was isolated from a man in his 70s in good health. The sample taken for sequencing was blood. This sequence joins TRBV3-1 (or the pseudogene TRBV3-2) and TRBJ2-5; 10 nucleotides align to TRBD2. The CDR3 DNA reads TGTGCCAGCAGCCAAGTAGCGGGAGGCGCGGAGACCCAGTACTTC. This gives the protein CASSQVAGGAETQYF.